This T cell receptor (beta chain) comes out of a study of shared clonotypes between healthy human individuals. Researchers divided each subset's genomic DNA evenly across several immunoSEQ plates. Assay used: immunoSEQ multiplex PCR; TCRdb lists only in-frame clones, some missing. The data contain hundreds of thousands of clones, approximately 71% of them seen just once; the ten biggest clones take up 12%. It was around 91 million PBMCs that unsorted samples used for genomic DNA. V lost 8 bases, J lost 6 bases, and 13 bases lay in between. Germline lookup yields CDR1 MNHEY and CDR2 SMNVEV (reference sequence). The CDR3 length is 12 residues.

The TCR originated in a woman aged 40 to 49 in good health. Some clones in this sample may be carry-over from other donors' samples. The chain links TRBV27 to TRBJ1-1, with D possibly matching TRBD1 (5 bases). What was sequenced was PBMCs. CDR3 nucleotide sequence: TGTGCCAGCCGACGACGGGGGGCTGAAGCTTTCTTT. This gives the protein CASRRRGAEAFF.